Below, 20 T cell receptor beta chains from the same sample are listed, as sequenced in a study of T cells in Graves' hyperthyroidism and ophthalmopathy. What was amplified from RNA transcripts were TCR beta CDR3 regions. The TCR CDR3 was amplified in a first-round RT-PCR using the HTBI primer set. Each CDR3 protein is one row after TCRdb ran MiXCR on the multiplex PCR reads. This sample yields fewer than 350,000 distinct CDR3 sequences, of which around a sixth are seen a single time; roughly 16% belongs to the top ten. Source material: blood. Source of these receptors: a woman aged 40 to 50 with Graves' ophthalmopathy.

This clonotype was counted many times. The chain is built from TRBV4-2 and TRBJ2-4; D might be TRBD2 (5 bases). V shed 0 bases and J shed 6 bases, with 12 bases lying between them. The CDR3 runs to 15 residues. Germline V gene sequence: CDR1 LGHNA, CDR2 YNFKEQ. Written as DNA, the CDR3 is TGTGCCAGCAGCCAAGATCGACATGCGGGAAACATTCAGTACTTC. This encodes CASSQDRHAGNIQYF.

This clonotype appeared a single time. The junction departs from the called germline gene at one end, perhaps through a read error. CDR3 loop: CASSIGQGAGGYAF. DNA for the CDR3: TGTGCTAGCAGTATTGGACAGGGGGCGGGTGGCTACGCCTTC. V gene TRBV28 combines with J gene TRBJ1-2; 11 bases are a match to TRBD1. The CDR3 totals 14 residues. Germline CDR1 is MDHEN and CDR2 is SYDVKM.

This chain links TRBV19 with TRBJ2-2, with D perhaps TRBD2 (6 bases). CDR1 LNHDA and CDR2 SQIVND come from the germline V gene (reference sequence). The CDR3 covers 14 residues. V gave up 7 bases and J gave up 1 base, with 10 bases separating them. The CDR3 spells CASTGGWNTGELFF. The DNA for the CDR3 is TGTGCCAGTACCGGAGGGTGGAACACCGGGGAGCTGTTTTTT.

Many counts were recorded for this clonotype. This chain connects TRBV4-1 to TRBJ2-5, with a weak D call TRBD1 (6 bases). Between the trimmed V and J ends, which lost 3 bases and 5 bases, there was a span of 13 bases. Germline V CDR1 and CDR2: MGHRA, YSYEKL. There are 14 residues in the CDR3. CDR3 sequence: CASSQGARGETQYF. Written as DNA, the CDR3 is TGCGCCAGCAGCCAGGGGGCTCGAGGGGAGACCCAGTACTTC.

This clonotype was observed many times. V is TRBV7-2 and J is TRBJ2-2, with a tentative D call TRBD1 (6 bases). This CDR3 region has 15 residues. V lost 5 bases to trimming and J lost 1 base, with 11 bases between them. Germline values: CDR1 SGHTA, CDR2 FQGNSA. CDR3 sequence (DNA): TGTGCCAGCAGCGCCTTACAGGGGAACACCGGGGAGCTGTTTTTT. Encoded protein: CASSALQGNTGELFF.

The chain joins TRBV12-3 or TRBV12-4 to TRBJ2-5; perhaps D is TRBD1 or TRBD2 (5 bases each). This CDR3 is built from 13 residues. The ends were cut back, 8 bases at V and 3 bases at J, with 13 bases in the middle. CDR3 protein: CASGGTIKETQYF. CDR3 in DNA: TGTGCCAGCGGTGGGACCATCAAAGAGACCCAGTACTTC.

This clonotype was observed at least ten times. J is TRBJ1-1 and V is TRBV19; 8 nucleotides align to TRBD1. The CDR3 covers 13 residues. Germline CDR1 LNHDA, CDR2 SQIVND (reference sequence). The ends lost 8 bases at V and 3 bases at J; junction bases unmatched: 5. The CDR3 loop reads CASGQGGHTEAFF. In nucleotides, the CDR3 is TGTGCCAGTGGACAGGGAGGCCACACTGAAGCTTTCTTT.

A remark on this clonotype: A junction boundary mismatches the germline segment, possibly from a read error. This chain uses TRBV7-8 with TRBJ1-5; D unclear. The CDR3 contains 12 residues. From germline, CDR1 is SGHVS and CDR2 FQNEAQ. The CDR3 loop reads CASMFHCKPQRF. The CDR3 nucleotides read TGTGCCAGCATGTTCCATTGTAAGCCCCAGCGTTTT.

This clonotype was seen at least ten times. V and J are TRBV6-2 or TRBV6-3 and TRBJ1-2; tentatively, D is TRBD1 (6 bases). The germline gives CDR1 MNHEY, CDR2 SVGEGT. V was shortened by 4 bases and J by 6 bases, with 18 bases between the two germline ends. This CDR3 is 15 amino acids long. The CDR3 bases are TGTGCCAGCAGTTGGTCCCCTGGACAGCTAAATGGCTACACCTTC. This sequence encodes CASSWSPGQLNGYTF.

This clonotype was recorded at least ten times. The chain recombines TRBV28 with TRBJ2-7; D tentatively fits TRBD1 or TRBD2 (5 bases each). This CDR3 is built from 14 residues. V gave up 3 bases and J gave up 0 bases, with 9 bases separating them. CDR1 and CDR2 from the germline V gene are MDHEN and SYDVKM. CDR3 DNA: TGTGCCAGCAGTTTCCGGGACGCCTCCTACGAGCAGTACTTC. Protein sequence: CASSFRDASYEQYF.

In this sample, this clonotype turned up many times. This may arise from a read error, as a much more abundant clone is one base away. J is TRBJ2-2 and V is TRBV28; no clear D gene. In germline, CDR1 is MDHEN, CDR2 SYDVKM. Deletions cut 3 bases from V and 1 base from J, with 3 bases between. This CDR3 is 13 amino acids long. The CDR3, as DNA: TGTGCCAGCAGTTTCATGAACACCGGGGAGCTGTTTTTT. As protein: CASSFMNTGELFF.

Many counts were recorded for this clonotype. This chain connects TRBV6-5 to TRBJ1-3, with D tentatively TRBD1 (6 bases). The CDR3 is made up of 15 amino acids. CDR1 and CDR2 from the germline V gene are MNHEY and SVGAGI. Trimming pared 0 bases from V and 4 bases from J, leaving 10 bases between. The CDR3 DNA is TGTGCCAGCAGTTACTCGACCCAGGGGGGAAACACCATATATTTT. It codes for CASSYSTQGGNTIYF.

This clonotype was recorded at least ten times. This chain uses TRBV5-1 with TRBJ1-1; D perhaps matches TRBD1 (6 bases). Trimming took 3 bases from V and 8 from J, leaving 11 bases between them. CDR3 length: 12 residues. Germline loops: CDR1 SGHRS, CDR2 YFSETQ. The CDR3 is CASSSSTGEAFF. Written as DNA, the CDR3 is TGCGCCAGCAGCTCGTCGACAGGAGAAGCTTTCTTT.

The table lists this clonotype with a few counts. V usage is TRBV12-3 or TRBV12-4 and J usage is TRBJ2-1, with 7 bases identical to TRBD2. The CDR3 loop spans 14 amino acids. V lost 10 bases, J lost 7 bases, and 13 bases stayed unmatched. The CDR3 coding sequence is TGTGCCACCTCCCCCACGGGGAGGGATAATGAGCAGTTCTTC. Translation: CATSPTGRDNEQFF.

This clonotype has at least ten counts. V gene TRBV19 combines with J gene TRBJ2-7; TRBD2 matches at 7 bases. CDR3 size: 15 residues. V shed 5 bases, J shed 5 bases, and the junction held 12 bases outside the gene matches. Germline V gene sequence: CDR1 LNHDA, CDR2 SQIVND (reference sequence). The CDR3 DNA is TGTGCCAGTAGTCCGGGTAGGGCGGGAGCCCACGAGCAGTACTTC. Translation gives CASSPGRAGAHEQYF.

This clonotype was seen many times. This sequence joins TRBV6-5 and TRBJ1-2; 10 nucleotides line up with TRBD1. V trimming: 8 bases; J trimming: 6 bases; junction bases outside the gene matches: 15. This CDR3 has 16 residues. Germline CDR1 and CDR2: MNHEY and SVGAGI. CDR3 amino acids: CASSLGGAGTGDGYTF. For the CDR3, the DNA is TGTGCCAGCTCCTTGGGGGGGGCCGGGACAGGGGATGGCTACACCTTC.

In its sample, this clonotype was seen many times. The chain is built from TRBV29-1 and TRBJ1-2; TRBD1 might be the D (5 bases). CDR1 and CDR2 from the germline V gene are SQVTM and ANQGSEA. The CDR3 is 12 amino acids. Trimming pared 2 bases from V and 4 bases from J, leaving 8 bases between. CDR3 sequence: CSVEQDTYGYTF. The CDR3 bases are TGCAGCGTTGAACAGGACACCTATGGCTACACCTTC.

This clonotype was seen a few times. A much larger clone is a single base away; this may be a read error. This sequence joins TRBV2 and TRBJ2-7, with no clear D. This CDR3 has 11 amino acids. The V gene lost 6 bases and the J gene lost 6 bases, with 9 bases spanning the gap. The germline V gene has CDR1 SNHLY and CDR2 FYNNEI. The CDR3 nucleotides read TGTGCCAGCAGGTTTAACTGCGAGCAGTACTTC. Protein product: CASRFNCEQYF. Full variable domain (remainder filled in from reference TRBV2 and TRBJ2-7): EPEVTQTPSHQVTQMGQEVILRCVPISNHLYFYWYRQILGQKVEFLVSFYNNEISEKSEIFDDQFSVERPDGSNFTLKIRSTKLEDSAMYFCASRFNCEQYFGPGTRLTVT.

This clonotype has a count of ten or more. The chain joins TRBV10-3 to TRBJ1-1, with D possibly being TRBD1 (5 bases). The V end lost 2 bases, the J end lost 5 bases, and 18 bases lay between the germline ends. The CDR3 is 16 residues long. Germline V gives CDR1 ENHRY, CDR2 SYGVKD. This CDR3 is CAISERWDPGETEAFF. In DNA, the CDR3 is TGTGCCATCAGTGAGAGGTGGGACCCGGGGGAGACTGAAGCTTTCTTT.

This clonotype came up many times. The gene calls are TRBV11-2 and TRBJ2-5; TRBD2 matches at 8 bases. The V segment lost 5 bases and the J segment 4 bases; nucleotides outside the gene matches: 18. This CDR3 spans 18 amino acids. Germline-derived CDR1 and CDR2 are SGHAT and FQNNGV. CDR3 protein: CASSRRLGLDHAGETQYF. CDR3 bases: TGTGCCAGCAGCCGACGACTGGGACTAGATCATGCTGGAGAGACCCAGTACTTC. Full variable domain (remainder filled in from reference TRBV11-2 and TRBJ2-5): EAGVAQSPRYKIIEKRQSVAFWCNPISGHATLYWYQQILGQGPKLLIQFQNNGVVDDSQLPKDRFSAERLKGVDSTLKIQPAKLEDSAVYLCASSRRLGLDHAGETQYFGPGTRLLVL.